These T cell receptor beta chains were read from a single sample in a study of blood T cell repertoires in COVID-19. TCRdb's copy holds only in-frame clones and misses some; the assay was immunoSEQ multiplex PCR. The sample lists about 200,000 clones; approximately 84% were seen once. The specimen was peripheral blood. Receptor source: a woman of 80 years or more with acute or convalescent COVID-19. Both conserved end residues are part of each CDR3. A D gene is named only where the DNA matches it firmly. Size is omitted from some rows. Given values are once, few, many or a class for expanded clones.

size: NA
V: TRBV18
J: TRBJ2-3
D: NA
CDR3: CASSPQRRIYTDTQYF
DNA: TGTGCCAGCTCACCACAGCGACGGATCTACACAGATACGCAGTATTTT

size: NA
V: TRBV7-2
J: TRBJ2-5
D: NA
CDR3: CASSPGRTAGTQYF
DNA: TGTGCCAGCAGCCCGGGGAGGACCGCCGGGACCCAGTACTTC

size: NA
V: TRBV9
J: TRBJ2-7
D: NA
CDR3: CASSVSARSYEQYF
DNA: TGTGCCAGCAGCGTTAGCGCCCGTTCCTACGAGCAGTACTTC

size: NA
V: TRBV7-6
J: TRBJ2-1
D: TRBD2
CDR3: CASSFSGANEQFF
DNA: TGTGCCAGCAGCTTTAGCGGGGCCAATGAGCAGTTCTTC

size: NA
V: TRBV2
J: TRBJ1-2
D: NA
CDR3: CASTEQGQVRGYTF
DNA: TGTGCCAGCACTGAACAGGGTCAAGTTCGGGGCTACACCTTC

size: NA
V: TRBV7-2
J: TRBJ1-6
D: TRBD1
CDR3: CASSSQGAANNSPLHF
DNA: TGTGCCAGCAGCTCTCAGGGGGCCGCGAATAATTCACCCCTCCACTTT

size: NA
V: TRBV6-6
J: TRBJ2-2
D: TRBD2
CDR3: CASSLAGANTGELFF
DNA: TGTGCCAGCAGTCTAGCGGGAGCGAACACCGGGGAGCTGTTTTTT

size: NA
V: TRBV5-4
J: TRBJ2-1
D: NA
CDR3: CASSRDSYNEQFF
DNA: TGTGCCAGCAGCCGAGACTCCTACAATGAGCAGTTCTTC

size: NA
V: TRBV6-6
J: TRBJ1-1
D: TRBD1
CDR3: CASSYSTTGVRTEAFF
DNA: TGTGCCAGCAGTTACTCGACGACAGGGGTAAGGACTGAAGCTTTCTTT

size: once
V: TRBV7-2
J: TRBJ2-7
D: NA
CDR3: CASSLTSYEQYF
DNA: TGTGCCAGCAGCTTGACTTCCTACGAGCAGTACTTC

size: NA
V: TRBV6-1
J: TRBJ2-1
D: NA
CDR3: CASSEVGGGLYNEQFF
DNA: TGTGCCAGCAGTGAAGTGGGCGGAGGGTTATACAATGAGCAGTTCTTC

size: NA
V: TRBV27
J: TRBJ1-6
D: NA
CDR3: CASTFRGLHSPLHF
DNA: TGTGCCAGCACGTTCAGGGGATTACATTCACCCCTCCACTTT

size: NA
V: TRBV4-3
J: TRBJ2-7
D: TRBD1
CDR3: CASSQAPPRDSVPNLYF
DNA: TGCGCCAGCAGCCAAGCCCCCCCCCGGGACAGTGTCCCGAATCTGTACTTC

size: NA
V: TRBV28
J: TRBJ2-3
D: TRBD2
CDR3: CASSFSGGRDTQYF
DNA: TGTGCCAGCAGTTTTTCGGGGGGGCGAGATACGCAGTATTTT

size: NA
V: TRBV18
J: TRBJ2-7
D: TRBD2
CDR3: CASSGPGTSQFEQYF
DNA: TGTGCCAGCTCCGGGCCTGGGACTAGCCAGTTCGAGCAGTACTTC

size: NA
V: TRBV30
J: TRBJ1-6
D: NA
CDR3: CAWSVSGTGSPLHF
DNA: TGTGCCTGGAGTGTCTCAGGAACCGGTTCACCCCTCCACTTT

size: few
V: TRBV10-3
J: TRBJ2-1
D: TRBD2
CDR3: CAISEIAGSGEQFF
DNA: TGTGCCATCAGTGAGATAGCGGGTTCAGGTGAGCAGTTCTTC

size: NA
V: TRBV3-1/TRBV3-2
J: TRBJ1-2
D: NA
CDR3: CASSQDSRAYGYTF
DNA: TGTGCCAGCAGCCAAGATAGCAGGGCGTATGGCTACACCTTC